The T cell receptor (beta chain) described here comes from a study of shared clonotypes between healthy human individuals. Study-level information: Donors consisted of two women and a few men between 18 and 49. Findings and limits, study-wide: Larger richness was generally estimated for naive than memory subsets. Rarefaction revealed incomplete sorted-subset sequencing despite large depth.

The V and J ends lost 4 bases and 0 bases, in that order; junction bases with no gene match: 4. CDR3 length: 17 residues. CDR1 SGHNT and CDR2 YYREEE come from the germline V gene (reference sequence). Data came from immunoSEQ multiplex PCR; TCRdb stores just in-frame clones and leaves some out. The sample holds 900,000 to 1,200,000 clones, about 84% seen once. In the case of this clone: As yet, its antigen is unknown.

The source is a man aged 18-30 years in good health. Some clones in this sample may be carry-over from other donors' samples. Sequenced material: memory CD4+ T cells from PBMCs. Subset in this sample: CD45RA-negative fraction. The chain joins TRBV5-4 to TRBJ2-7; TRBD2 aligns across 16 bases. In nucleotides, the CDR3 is TGTGCCAGCAGCCCCGGGACTAGCGGGAGGGCCTCCTACGAGCAGTACTTC. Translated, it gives CASSPGTSGRASYEQYF.